This record looks at one TCR beta chain sequence and its context. Sequencing relied on immunoSEQ assay v3.0, run at survey level. Profiled with immunoSEQ multiplex PCR; TCRdb holds only in-frame clones, not every one. The table shows tens of thousands of clones, with around four fifths occurring only once. The sample belongs to a study of long-term antiretroviral therapy in people with HIV. Study-wide background: About a decade before 2015, the earliest samples were taken when ART was typically delayed.

The V gene's germline CDR1 is SGHRS and CDR2 YFSETQ. Trimming removed 0 bases from V and 8 bases from J, with 17 bases in between. This CDR3 contains 16 residues. Every donor had one or more pre-ART and two or more post-ART PBMC samples. This receptor was obtained from a man aged 40-49 years with HIV. The input for sequencing was unsorted PBMCs, taken 1.6 years after starting antiretroviral therapy. V usage is TRBV5-1 and J usage is TRBJ1-4; D is possibly TRBD1 (5 bases). The CDR3 sequence: CASSLGFGGVGEKLFF. The CDR3 DNA is TGCGCCAGCAGCTTGGGGTTTGGAGGGGTAGGCGAAAAACTGTTTTTT.